The text below deals with one T cell receptor (beta chain). This entry belongs to a study of blood T cell repertoires in COVID-19. Original processing notes: Reference gene primer amplification yielded estimated nucleated cell counts. Repertoires were generated with immunoSEQ multiplex PCR, while TCRdb's copy carries only in-frame clones and drops some. The DNA was the basis for D and trimming; V, J and clone size are from that table. Here the sample spans about 200,000 clones, 85% to 90% being singletons. The CDR3 spans 14 residues. CDR1 is SGHDT and CDR2 is YYEEEE in the germline V gene. Trimming removed 5 bases from V and 2 bases from J, with 14 bases in between.

V and J are TRBV5-6 and TRBJ2-7, with D possibly matching TRBD1 (5 bases). This TCR came from a man aged 80 or over with acute or convalescent COVID-19. Sequenced material: peripheral blood. The CDR3 region is CASSFRGGTYEQYF. The CDR3 DNA follows: TGTGCCAGCAGTTTTAGGGGCGGCACCTACGAGCAGTACTTC.